These 23 T cell receptor beta chains share one sample of origin, sequenced in a study of shared clonotypes between healthy human individuals. Sequenced by immunoSEQ multiplex PCR; TCRdb stores in-frame clones only, minus some. Here the sample spans about 2 million clones, 95% being singletons. The specimen was naive CD4+ T cells sorted from blood. This sample's subset: CD45RA+ positively selected. The source of these receptors is a man between 18 and 35 years old in good health.

V gene TRBV10-3 combines with J gene TRBJ2-7; 14 nucleotides match TRBD2. The germline CDR1 and CDR2 sequences are ENHRY and SYGVKD. The ends lost 6 bases at V and 4 bases at J; junction bases unmatched: 5. This CDR3 is 15 amino acids long. CDR3 nucleotides: TGTGCCATCAGGGCGGGACTAGCGGGAGCGTACGAGCAGTACTTC. Translated, it gives CAIRAGLAGAYEQYF.

This clone came up once. This chain uses TRBV18 with TRBJ2-7; perhaps TRBD1 as D (5 bases). The CDR3 consists of 15 residues. Trimming cost V 5 bases and J 1 base, with 15 bases left between them. CDR1 is KGHSH and CDR2 is LQKENI in the germline V gene. The CDR3 loop is CASSSRTSASYEQYF. The CDR3 DNA reads TGTGCCAGCTCATCTCGGACAAGCGCGTCCTACGAGCAGTACTTC.

The V call is TRBV7-2, the J call TRBJ2-5, with 9 bases that match TRBD1. With V trimmed by 1 base and J by 5 bases, 2 bases remained unmatched. The germline gives CDR1 SGHTA, CDR2 FQGNSA. The CDR3 length is 14 residues. The chain's CDR3 is CASSLVQGAETQYF. CDR3 coding DNA: TGTGCCAGCAGCTTAGTACAGGGGGCCGAGACCCAGTACTTC.

J is TRBJ2-3 and V is TRBV5-1, with 8 bases lining up with TRBD2. The CDR3 has 16 amino acids. CDR1 SGHRS and CDR2 YFSETQ come from the germline V gene. The V segment lost 6 bases and the J segment 1 base; nucleotides outside the gene matches: 10. The CDR3 loop reads CASNSAGAAGTDTQYF. CDR3 coding DNA: TGCGCCAGCAACTCAGCGGGGGCCGCGGGCACAGATACGCAGTATTTT.

The DNA of the CDR3 is TGCGCCAGCAGCCAAGTTCCAGATTCACCCCTCCACTTT. Protein: CASSQVPDSPLHF. This chain uses TRBV4-3 with TRBJ1-6, with D unresolved. Germline values: CDR1 LGHNA, CDR2 YSLEER. Trimming took off 1 base at V and 8 bases at J, with 6 bases between the two ends. CDR3 length: 13 residues.

The CDR3 loop is CAIEIGRSGANVLTF. The CDR3 DNA is TGTGCCATCGAAATAGGGCGCTCTGGGGCCAACGTCCTGACTTTC. The rearrangement links TRBV28 to TRBJ2-6; no clear D. CDR3 length equals 15 residues. V lost 10 bases and J 0 bases, leaving 13 bases between the germline ends. The germline V gene encodes CDR1 MDHEN and CDR2 SYDVKM. Full variable domain (missing parts from reference TRBV28 and TRBJ2-6): DVKVTQSSRYLVKRTGEKVFLECVQDMDHENMFWYRQDPGLGLRLIYFSYDVKMKEKGDIPEGYSVSREKKERFSLILESASTNQTSMYLCAIEIGRSGANVLTFGAGSRLTVL.

CDR3 coding DNA: TGTGCCAGCAGCCCCGAGGGGAATCGTGGCTACACCTTC. Protein: CASSPEGNRGYTF. This rearrangement joins TRBV9 to TRBJ1-2; TRBD1 might be the D (5 bases). Germline loops: CDR1 SGDLS, CDR2 YYNGEE. CDR3 size: 13 residues. Deletions cut 4 bases from V and 7 bases from J, with 14 bases between. The full variable domain, completed using reference TRBV9 and TRBJ1-2, is DSGVTQTPKHLITATGQRVTLRCSPRSGDLSVYWYQQSLDQGLQFLIQYYNGEERAKGNILERFSAQQFPDLHSELNLSSLELGDSALYFCASSPEGNRGYTFGSGTRLTVV.

This rearrangement joins TRBV11-2 to TRBJ2-6; D is undetermined. CDR1 and CDR2 (germline): SGHAT, FQNNGV. V shed 5 bases and J shed 0 bases, with 8 bases lying between them. The CDR3 loop spans 15 amino acids. DNA for the CDR3: TGTGCCAGCAGCCAATTGAGCTCTGGGGCCAACGTCCTGACTTTC. This translates into CASSQLSSGANVLTF.

The chain is built from TRBV2 and TRBJ2-5; no firm D call. Germline lookup yields CDR1 SNHLY and CDR2 FYNNEI. Trimming stripped 6 bases from V and 2 bases from J, with 13 bases between. There are 14 residues in the CDR3. DNA of the CDR3: TGTGCCAGCAGAGAGAGAGGTTTTCAAGAGACCCAGTACTTC. Amino acids: CASRERGFQETQYF.

The chain is built from TRBV6-1 and TRBJ1-2; D is unclear. V was shortened by 4 bases and J by 4 bases, with 19 bases between the two germline ends. CDR3 length equals 16 residues. The V gene's germline CDR1 is MNHNS and CDR2 SASEGT. CDR3 protein: CASSVEFGSSSYGYTF. The CDR3 DNA follows: TGTGCCAGCAGTGTGGAATTCGGGAGCTCTAGCTATGGCTACACCTTC.

The chain couples TRBV5-1 to TRBJ2-7, with D unresolved. The CDR3 runs to 13 residues. Germline CDR1 reads SGHRS; CDR2 reads YFSETQ. The ends were cut back, 3 bases at V and 6 bases at J, with 13 bases in the middle. The CDR3 sequence: CASSSTTVREQYF. DNA for the CDR3: TGCGCCAGCAGCTCAACGACGGTCCGCGAGCAGTACTTC.

Of note for this clone: Other nucleotide sequences in the sample specify the same CDR3. J is TRBJ2-1 and V is TRBV18; 7 bases agree with TRBD2. V dropped 3 bases and J dropped 7; count of bases not matched to a gene: 0. Germline V gene data show CDR1 as KGHSH and CDR2 as LQKENI. The CDR3 runs to 12 residues. The CDR3 nucleotides are TGTGCCAGCTCACCGGGGGGGAATGAGCAGTTCTTC. Translated, it gives CASSPGGNEQFF.

The V and J genes are TRBV30 and TRBJ1-1; D remains unclear. The CDR3 runs to 12 residues. CDR1 and CDR2 from the germline V gene are GTSNPN and SVGIG (reference sequence). The germline V and J ends were trimmed by 3 bases and 3 bases, with 8 bases remaining between them. For the CDR3, the DNA is TGTGCCTGGAGAAAGGGTTACACTGAAGCTTTCTTT. This gives the protein CAWRKGYTEAFF.

CDR3 loop: CAISDFPEPQHF. For the CDR3, the DNA is TGTGCCATCAGTGATTTCCCCGAGCCCCAGCATTTT. The chain carries TRBV10-3 and TRBJ1-5, with no clear D. Germline CDR1 is ENHRY and CDR2 is SYGVKD. This CDR3 has 12 residues. Trimming removed 3 bases from V and 8 bases from J, with 8 bases in between.

This rearrangement joins TRBV5-6 to TRBJ2-2; 10 bases map to TRBD1. J lost 6 bases, V lost 3 bases, and 11 bases had no gene match. Germline V gene lookup returns CDR1 SGHDT and CDR2 YYEEEE. CDR3 length equals 17 residues. CDR3 sequence (DNA): TGTGCCAGCAGCTCACTTCGGGGACAGGGGCTCGCCGGGGAGCTGTTTTTT. It is translated as CASSSLRGQGLAGELFF.

About this clone itself: This same CDR3 is encoded by further DNA sequences in the sample. The chain joins TRBV10-1 to TRBJ1-1; tentatively, D is TRBD1 (5 bases). This CDR3 contains 13 residues. V gave up 4 bases and J gave up 0 bases, with 6 bases separating them. CDR1 WNHNN and CDR2 SYGVQD come from the germline V gene (reference sequence). This CDR3 is CASSGQLNTEAFF. The CDR3 nucleotides are TGCGCCAGCAGTGGACAGTTGAACACTGAAGCTTTCTTT.

The chain employs TRBV6-1 and TRBJ2-2; D not resolved. Per the germline V gene, CDR1 is MNHNS and CDR2 is SASEGT. Trimming stripped 8 bases from V and 2 bases from J, with 12 bases between. The CDR3 is 14 residues long. CDR3 region: CASGSDQNTGELFF. CDR3 in DNA: TGTGCCAGCGGATCTGACCAAAACACCGGGGAGCTGTTTTTT.

In this sample, this clone turned up once. V gene TRBV30 combines with J gene TRBJ1-1; D is uncertain. CDR1 and CDR2 from the germline V gene are GTSNPN and SVGIG (reference sequence). The CDR3 has 13 residues. Trimming took 3 bases from V and 5 from J, leaving 13 bases between them. The CDR3 protein is CAWSRIDGTEAFF. CDR3 DNA sequence: TGTGCCTGGAGCAGGATAGATGGGACTGAAGCTTTCTTT. The whole variable domain, filled in from reference TRBV30 and TRBJ1-1, reads SQTIHQWPATLVQPVGSPLSLECTVEGTSNPNLYWYRQAAGRGLQLLFYSVGIGQISSEVPQNLSASRPQDRQFILSSKKLLLSDSGFYLCAWSRIDGTEAFFGQGTRLTVV.

The table lists this clone with a count of one. The V call is TRBV6-6, the J call TRBJ1-2, with TRBD1 identical over 8 bases. The CDR3 is 14 residues long. The V gene end was trimmed by 6 bases and the J gene end by 4 bases; junction bases not matched to a gene: 7. Per germline, CDR1 MNHNY and CDR2 SVGAGI (reference sequence). DNA of the CDR3: TGTGCCAGCAGCACTACGGACAGGGCCTATGGCTACACCTTC. Amino acids: CASSTTDRAYGYTF.

This clone was observed a single time. The CDR3 loop is CASREGTRPQYF. Written as DNA, the CDR3 is TGTGCCAGCAGGGAGGGGACTAGGCCACAGTATTTT. The genes are TRBV27 and TRBJ2-3; 8 nucleotides agree with TRBD2. The J segment lost 12 bases and the V segment lost 6 bases, leaving 8 bases of the junction unmatched. Per the germline V gene, CDR1 is MNHEY and CDR2 is SMNVEV (reference sequence). The CDR3 consists of 12 residues.

The V call is TRBV11-2, the J call TRBJ1-4; no clear D. Germline CDR1 reads SGHAT; CDR2 reads FQNNGV. The CDR3 runs to 16 residues. The V end was cut by 2 bases, the J end by 0 bases, with 10 bases between. The CDR3 nucleotides read TGTGCCAGCAGCTTATATTACGGGGCAACTAATGAAAAACTGTTTTTT. The encoded protein is CASSLYYGATNEKLFF.

CDR3 sequence (DNA): TGTGCCAGCTCACCGTTTCAGGAGGGCGGGGAGCTGTTTTTT. Encoded protein: CASSPFQEGGELFF. V is TRBV18 and J is TRBJ2-2; D is perhaps TRBD2 (6 bases). Germline-derived CDR1 and CDR2 are KGHSH and LQKENI. The V gene lost 3 bases and the J gene lost 7 bases, with 12 bases spanning the gap. The CDR3 length is 14 residues.

The J gene is TRBJ2-2, the V gene TRBV5-1; D may be TRBD1 or TRBD2 (5 bases each). The CDR3 totals 14 residues. CDR1 and CDR2 (germline): SGHRS, YFSETQ. The V end was cut by 6 bases, the J end by 5 bases, with 14 bases between. The CDR3 DNA follows: TGCGCCAGCACTCAGGGAGTATGGACCGGGGAGCTGTTTTTT. It translates to CASTQGVWTGELFF.